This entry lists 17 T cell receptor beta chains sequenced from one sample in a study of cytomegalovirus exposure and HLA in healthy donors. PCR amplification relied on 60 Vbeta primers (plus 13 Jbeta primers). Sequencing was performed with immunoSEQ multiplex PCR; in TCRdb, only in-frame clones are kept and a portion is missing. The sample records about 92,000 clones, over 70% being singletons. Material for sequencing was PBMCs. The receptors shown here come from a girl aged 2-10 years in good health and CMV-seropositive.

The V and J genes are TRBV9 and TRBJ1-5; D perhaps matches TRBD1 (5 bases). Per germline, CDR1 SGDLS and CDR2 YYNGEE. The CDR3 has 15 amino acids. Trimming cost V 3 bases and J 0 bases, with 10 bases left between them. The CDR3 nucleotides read TGTGCCAGCAGCGCCCAGGGTTCTAGCAATCAGCCCCAGCATTTT. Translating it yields CASSAQGSSNQPQHF.

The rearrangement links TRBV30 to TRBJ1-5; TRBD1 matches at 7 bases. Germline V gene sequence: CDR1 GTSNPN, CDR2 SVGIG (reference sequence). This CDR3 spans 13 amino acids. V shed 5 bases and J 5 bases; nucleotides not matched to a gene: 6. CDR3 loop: CAWAGGRDQPQHF. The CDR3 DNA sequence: TGTGCCTGGGCAGGGGGAAGGGATCAGCCCCAGCATTTT.

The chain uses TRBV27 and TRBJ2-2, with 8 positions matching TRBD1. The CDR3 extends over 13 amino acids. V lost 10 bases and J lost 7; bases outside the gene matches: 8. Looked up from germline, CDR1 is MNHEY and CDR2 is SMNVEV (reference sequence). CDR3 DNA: TGTGCCACCAGCGACAGGGGATACGGGGAGCTGTTTTTT. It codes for CATSDRGYGELFF.

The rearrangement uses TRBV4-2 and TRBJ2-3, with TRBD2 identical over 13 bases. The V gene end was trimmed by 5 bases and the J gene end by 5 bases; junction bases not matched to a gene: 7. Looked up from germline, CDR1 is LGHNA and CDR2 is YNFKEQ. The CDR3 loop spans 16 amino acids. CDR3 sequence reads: CASSTGTSGTRDTQYF. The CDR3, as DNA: TGTGCCAGCAGCACCGGGACTAGCGGGACTCGAGATACGCAGTATTTT.

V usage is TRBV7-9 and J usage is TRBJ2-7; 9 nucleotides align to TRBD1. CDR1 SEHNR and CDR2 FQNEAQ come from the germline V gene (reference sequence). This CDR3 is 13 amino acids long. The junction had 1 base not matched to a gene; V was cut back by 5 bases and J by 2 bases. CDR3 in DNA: TGTGCCAGCAGCCGACAGGGGGCCTACGAGCAGTACTTC. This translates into CASSRQGAYEQYF. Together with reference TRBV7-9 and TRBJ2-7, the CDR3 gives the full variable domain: DTGVSQNPRHKITKRGQNVTFRCDPISEHNRLYWYRQTLGQGPEFLTYFQNEAQLEKSRLLSDRFSAERPKGSFSTLEIQRTEQGDSAMYLCASSRQGAYEQYFGPGTRLTVT.

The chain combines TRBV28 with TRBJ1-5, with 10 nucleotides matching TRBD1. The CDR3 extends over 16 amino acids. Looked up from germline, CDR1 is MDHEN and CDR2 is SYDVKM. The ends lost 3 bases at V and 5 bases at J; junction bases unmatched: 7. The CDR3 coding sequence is TGTGCCAGCAGTTTCTTCGGACAGGGGGGGCATCAGCCCCAGCATTTT. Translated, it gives CASSFFGQGGHQPQHF.

The DNA for the CDR3 is TGTGCCAGCAGCTTAGGACGGGTCAGAACTGGAAACACCATATATTTT. Translation gives CASSLGRVRTGNTIYF. This chain uses TRBV7-2 with TRBJ1-3; D is unresolved. V gave up 1 base and J gave up 2 bases, with 12 bases separating them. Germline CDR1 reads SGHTA; CDR2 reads FQGNSA. The CDR3 has 16 residues.

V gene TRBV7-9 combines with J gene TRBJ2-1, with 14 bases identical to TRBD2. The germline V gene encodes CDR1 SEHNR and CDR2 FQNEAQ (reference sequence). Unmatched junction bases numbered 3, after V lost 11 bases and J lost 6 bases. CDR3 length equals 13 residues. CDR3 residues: CAGGTSGSNEQFF. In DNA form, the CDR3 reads TGTGCCGGCGGGACTAGCGGGAGCAATGAGCAGTTCTTC.

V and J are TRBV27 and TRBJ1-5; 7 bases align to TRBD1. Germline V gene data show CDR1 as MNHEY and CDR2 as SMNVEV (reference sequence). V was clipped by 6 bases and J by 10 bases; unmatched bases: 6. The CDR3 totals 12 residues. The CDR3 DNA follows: TGTGCCAGCAGGACAGGGTTGGGACCCCAGCATTTT. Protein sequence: CASRTGLGPQHF.

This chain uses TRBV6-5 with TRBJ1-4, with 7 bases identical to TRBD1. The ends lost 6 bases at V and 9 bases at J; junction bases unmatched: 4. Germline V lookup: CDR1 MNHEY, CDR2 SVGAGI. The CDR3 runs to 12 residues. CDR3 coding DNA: TGTGCCAGCAGCTGGACAGGTCAAAAACTGTTTTTT. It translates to CASSWTGQKLFF.

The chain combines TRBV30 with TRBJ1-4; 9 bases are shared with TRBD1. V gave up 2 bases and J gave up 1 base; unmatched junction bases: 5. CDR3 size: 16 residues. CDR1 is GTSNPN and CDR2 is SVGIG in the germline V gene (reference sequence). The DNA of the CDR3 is TGTGCCTGGAGTCGGTTGACAGGGGGAACTAATGAAAAACTGTTTTTT. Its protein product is CAWSRLTGGTNEKLFF.

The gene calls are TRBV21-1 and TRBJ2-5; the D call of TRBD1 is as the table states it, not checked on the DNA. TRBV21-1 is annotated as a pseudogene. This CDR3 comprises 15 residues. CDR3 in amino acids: CASSSRTGTASPQYF. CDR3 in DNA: TGTGCCAGCAGCTCCCGAACCGGGACAGCGTCTCCGCAGTACTTC.

CDR3 in DNA: TGTGCCAGCAGCGAAACCAGCCCGGGCGGGGAGCTGTTTTTT. Translation: CASSETSPGGELFF. This sequence joins TRBV2 and TRBJ2-2; D is ambiguous. V was cut by 6 bases and J by 7 bases, with 15 bases left in between. CDR3 length: 14 residues. CDR1 is SNHLY, CDR2 FYNNEI, per germline.

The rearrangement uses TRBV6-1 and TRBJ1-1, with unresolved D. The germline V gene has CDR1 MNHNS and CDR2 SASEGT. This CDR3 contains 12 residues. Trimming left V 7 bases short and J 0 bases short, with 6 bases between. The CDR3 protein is CASMSVNTEAFF. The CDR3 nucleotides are TGTGCCAGCATGTCTGTGAACACTGAAGCTTTCTTT.

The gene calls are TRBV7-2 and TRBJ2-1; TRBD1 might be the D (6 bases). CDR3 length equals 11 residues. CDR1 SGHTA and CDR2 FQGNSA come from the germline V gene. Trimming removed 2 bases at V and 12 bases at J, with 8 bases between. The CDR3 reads CASSLIGGQFF. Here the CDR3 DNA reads TGTGCCAGCAGCTTAATAGGGGGGCAGTTCTTC. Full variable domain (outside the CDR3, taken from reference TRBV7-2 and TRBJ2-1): GAGVSQSPSNKVTEKGKDVELRCDPISGHTALYWYRQSLGQGLEFLIYFQGNSAPDKSGLPSDRFSAERTGGSVSTLTIQRTQQEDSAVYLCASSLIGGQFFGPGTRLTVL.

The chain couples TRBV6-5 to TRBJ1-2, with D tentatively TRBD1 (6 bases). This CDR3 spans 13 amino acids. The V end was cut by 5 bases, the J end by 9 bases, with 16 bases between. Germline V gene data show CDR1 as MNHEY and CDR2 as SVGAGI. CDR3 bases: TGTGCCAGCAGTGAACAAGGGGGTGTAAGCTACACCTTC. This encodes CASSEQGGVSYTF.

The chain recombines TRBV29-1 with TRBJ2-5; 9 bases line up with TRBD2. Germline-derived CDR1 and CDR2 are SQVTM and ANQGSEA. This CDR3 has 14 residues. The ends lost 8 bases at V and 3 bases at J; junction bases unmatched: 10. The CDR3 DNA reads TGCAGCTGTTCTCCGGGACTAGCTAAAGAGACCCAGTACTTC. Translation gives CSCSPGLAKETQYF.